This paragraph reports one T cell receptor (beta chain). What it recognizes is unknown. This sample is drawn from a study of T cells after yellow fever vaccination. Germline V gene sequence: CDR1 SQVTM, CDR2 ANQGSEA. The CDR3 is 11 residues long. The V gene lost 4 bases and the J gene lost 6 bases, with 9 bases spanning the gap. Template switching by 5'RACE produced TCR cDNA, adding a universal primer site and UMIs. One entry per CDR3 protein results from TCRdb running MiXCR on the 5' RACE reads. The table includes approximately 600,000 distinct CDR3 sequences, around an eighth detected once. Whole-study results and caveats: Although the secondary response was weaker, it peaked faster, at day 5 versus 15. Contaminating bulk clonotypes could be abundant in FACS-sorted repertoires. Post-booster repertoires contained most primary-vaccination clones again (roughly 97% CD4, over 70% CD8).

The genes are TRBV29-1 and TRBJ1-1; D call uncertain. Material: PBMCs, obtained on the day of the yellow fever booster vaccination. This TCR derives from a man in his thirties or forties who received the YFV17D yellow fever vaccine. The CDR3 protein is CSVGPLSEAFF. In nucleotides, the CDR3 is TGCAGCGTTGGTCCCCTATCTGAAGCTTTCTTT.